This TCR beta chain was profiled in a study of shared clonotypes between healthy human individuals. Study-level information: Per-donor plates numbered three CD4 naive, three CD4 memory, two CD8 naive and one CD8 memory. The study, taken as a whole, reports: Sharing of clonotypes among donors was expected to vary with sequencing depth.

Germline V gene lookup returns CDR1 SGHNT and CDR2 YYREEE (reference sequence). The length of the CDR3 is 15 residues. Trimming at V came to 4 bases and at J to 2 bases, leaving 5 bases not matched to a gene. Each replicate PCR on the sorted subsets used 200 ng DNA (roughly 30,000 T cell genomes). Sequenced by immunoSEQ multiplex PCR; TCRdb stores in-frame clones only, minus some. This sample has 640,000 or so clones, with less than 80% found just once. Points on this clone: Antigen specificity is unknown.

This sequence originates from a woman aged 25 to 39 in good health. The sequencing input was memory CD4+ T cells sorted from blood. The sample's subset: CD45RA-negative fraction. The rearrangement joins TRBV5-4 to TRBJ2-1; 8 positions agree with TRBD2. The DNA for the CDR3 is TGTGCCAGCAGCAAGGGACTAGTTACCTACAATGAGCAGTTCTTC. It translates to CASSKGLVTYNEQFF.